This T cell receptor beta chain comes out of a study of cytomegalovirus exposure and HLA in healthy donors. Turning to the study itself: When about 400 donors were genotyped, around 77% of them were found to fall in the Caucasian-associated ancestry cluster. Study outcomes and limitations: Researchers reported in a later analysis that a missense DCLRE1C variant was tied to TCR beta V- and J-gene trimming.

The PCR contained 60 Vbeta and 13 Jbeta primers. TCRdb's table, derived via immunoSEQ multiplex PCR, lists solely in-frame clones and lacks some. Of 150,000 to 200,000 clones detected, roughly four fifths appear once; the ten largest clones hold 2% to 2.5%. For this clone: Its antigen is still unknown.

Germline CDR1 is SQVTM and CDR2 is ANQGSEA. This CDR3 is built from 13 residues. Trimming at V came to 8 bases and at J to 5 bases, leaving 11 bases not matched to a gene. The receptor comes from a woman younger than 45 in good health and CMV-seropositive. The gene calls are TRBV29-1 and TRBJ1-2; TRBD1 matches at 7 bases. The sequencing input was PBMCs. CDR3 loop: CSSGEEQGYGYTF. The CDR3 nucleotides read TGCAGCTCCGGCGAAGAACAGGGGTATGGCTACACCTTC.